This TCR beta chain was recovered during a study of control samples from healthy donors and cancer patients. The CDR3 has 14 residues. Germline lookup yields CDR1 LNHDA and CDR2 SQIVND (reference sequence). The ends were cut back, 5 bases at V and 1 base at J, with 6 bases in the middle. Measured with immunoSEQ multiplex PCR; TCRdb has only the in-frame clones, and not every one. There are approximately 220,000 clones in the sample; just under 95% occur only once, and less than 1.6% lies in the top ten. The chain links TRBV19 to TRBJ1-6; no firm D call. The receptor was isolated from a man aged 50-60 years in good health. The specimen was blood. The CDR3 DNA is TGTGCCAGTAGTCAGTGGTCCTATAATTCACCCCTCCACTTT. It yields the protein CASSQWSYNSPLHF.